This T cell receptor beta chain derives from a study of control samples from healthy donors and cancer patients. The protocol was immunoSEQ multiplex PCR, while the TCRdb copy is restricted to in-frame clones and leaves out a portion. The table includes about 82,000 clones, around 89% detected once. This clonotype was sampled from a man in his forties or fifties in good health. The sample comprised blood.

The CDR3 nucleotides are TGTGCCAGCAGCGTGGGACAGGGGACCTACAATGAGCAGTTCTTC. Its protein is CASSVGQGTYNEQFF. V is TRBV9 and J is TRBJ2-1; 10 bases line up with TRBD1. The CDR3 consists of 15 residues. CDR1 and CDR2 (germline): SGDLS, YYNGEE. V dropped 2 bases and J dropped 2; count of bases not matched to a gene: 1. Drawing the rest from reference TRBV9 and TRBJ2-1, the complete variable domain is DSGVTQTPKHLITATGQRVTLRCSPRSGDLSVYWYQQSLDQGLQFLIQYYNGEERAKGNILERFSAQQFPDLHSELNLSSLELGDSALYFCASSVGQGTYNEQFFGPGTRLTVL.